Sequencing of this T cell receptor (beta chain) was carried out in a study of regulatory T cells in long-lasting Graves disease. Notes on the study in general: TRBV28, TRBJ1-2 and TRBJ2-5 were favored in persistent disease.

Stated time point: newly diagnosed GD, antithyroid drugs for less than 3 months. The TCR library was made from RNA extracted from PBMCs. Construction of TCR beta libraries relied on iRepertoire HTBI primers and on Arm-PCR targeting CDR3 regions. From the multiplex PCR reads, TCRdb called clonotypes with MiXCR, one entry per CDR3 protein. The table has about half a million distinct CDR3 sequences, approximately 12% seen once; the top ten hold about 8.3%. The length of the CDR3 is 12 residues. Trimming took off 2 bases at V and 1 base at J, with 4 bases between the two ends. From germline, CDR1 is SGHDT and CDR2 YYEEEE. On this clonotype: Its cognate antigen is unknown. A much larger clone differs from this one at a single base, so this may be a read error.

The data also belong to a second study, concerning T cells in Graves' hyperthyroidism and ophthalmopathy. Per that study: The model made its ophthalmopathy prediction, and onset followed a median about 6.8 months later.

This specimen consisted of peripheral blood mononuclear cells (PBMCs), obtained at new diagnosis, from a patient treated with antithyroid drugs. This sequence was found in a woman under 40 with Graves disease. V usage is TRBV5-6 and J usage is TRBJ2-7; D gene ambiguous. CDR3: CASSFQSYEQYF. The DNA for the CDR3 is TGTGCCAGCAGCTTCCAATCCTACGAGCAGTACTTC.